The sequence of this TCR beta chain was determined in a study of tumor-infiltrating lymphocytes in primary liver carcinoma. Study conclusions and caveats: The study found a significantly higher top-250-clone fraction in tumors than in blood (p = 0.039). Representation across all five tumor regions was limited to only about 7-24% of top clones.

V lost 5 bases to trimming and J lost 4 bases; unmatched junction nucleotides: 10. This CDR3 region has 15 residues. From germline, CDR1 is MDHEN and CDR2 SYDVKM. Researchers generated TCR beta cDNA from about 460 ng of total RNA, relying on a constant-region primer. A slightly modified ARM-PCR protocol with three nested multiplex PCR rounds produced these TCR beta libraries. Each of the first two PCR rounds ran about 9 cycles with TRBV1-TRBV30 forward and C-beta reverse primers. TCRdb processed the multiplex PCR reads anew with MiXCR; each CDR3 protein has one entry. In the table there are roughly 70,000 distinct CDR3 sequences, 71% of which are singletons. Turning to this clonotype: The antigen is undetermined.

Total RNA and DNA came together from about 21-30 mg of bulk tissue without cell sorting. Sampling of every tumor involved five separate regions. These included the tumor centre. There were over 85% viable tumor cells in every single sample of tumor. The sequenced sample was liver tumor tissue from sampling region 4. The subset here: tumor region T4, right-lateral pole. The clonotype comes from a man aged 40-49 years with primary liver carcinoma and hepatitis B virus infection. The chain is built from TRBV28 and TRBJ2-7; 8 bases fit TRBD2. In DNA form, the CDR3 reads TGTGCCAGCAGTCGGGAGGGACAAAGGGCGTACGAGCAGTACTTC. Its translation is CASSREGQRAYEQYF.